This T cell receptor beta chain derives from a study of T-cell memory formation after mild COVID-19. Study at large: Clustering of TCRs was largely donor specific.

V shed 4 bases and J shed 2 bases, with 12 bases lying between them. Germline V gene data show CDR1 as SGHTA and CDR2 as FQGNSA. The length of the CDR3 is 15 residues. Comments on this clonotype: Its target is unknown.

Each CDR3 protein is one row after TCRdb ran MiXCR on the 5' RACE reads. The table includes 250,000 to 350,000 distinct CDR3 sequences, about 16% detected once. General study points: The second-wave clones peaking on day 37 were not confirmed as SARS-CoV-2-specific.

The sequence came from a man between 18 and 35 years old who had mild COVID-19 (a few samples of this study predate the infection). Cell type and time point are not known. Input material: PBMCs or a T cell subset sorted from them (not recorded which). This chain joins TRBV7-2 and TRBJ2-1, with D possibly called TRBD1 or TRBD2 (6 bases each). In nucleotides, the CDR3 is TGTGCCAGCAGCTGGGGGCCGGGGGCCTACAATGAGCAGTTCTTC. Its translation is CASSWGPGAYNEQFF.